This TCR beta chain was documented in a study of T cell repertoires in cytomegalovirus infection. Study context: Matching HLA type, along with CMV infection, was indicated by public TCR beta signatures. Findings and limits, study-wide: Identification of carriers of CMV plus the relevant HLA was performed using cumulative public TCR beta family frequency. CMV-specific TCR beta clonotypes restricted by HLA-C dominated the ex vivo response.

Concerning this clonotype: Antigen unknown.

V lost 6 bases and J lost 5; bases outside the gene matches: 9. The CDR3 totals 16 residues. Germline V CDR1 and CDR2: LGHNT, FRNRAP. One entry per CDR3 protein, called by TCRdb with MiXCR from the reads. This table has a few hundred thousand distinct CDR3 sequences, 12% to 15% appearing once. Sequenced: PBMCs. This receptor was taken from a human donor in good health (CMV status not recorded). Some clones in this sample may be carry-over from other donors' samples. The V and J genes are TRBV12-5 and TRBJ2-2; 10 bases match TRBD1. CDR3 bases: TGTGCTAGTGGAATTGTACGGGACAGGGGTACCGGGGAGCTGTTTTTT. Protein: CASGIVRDRGTGELFF.